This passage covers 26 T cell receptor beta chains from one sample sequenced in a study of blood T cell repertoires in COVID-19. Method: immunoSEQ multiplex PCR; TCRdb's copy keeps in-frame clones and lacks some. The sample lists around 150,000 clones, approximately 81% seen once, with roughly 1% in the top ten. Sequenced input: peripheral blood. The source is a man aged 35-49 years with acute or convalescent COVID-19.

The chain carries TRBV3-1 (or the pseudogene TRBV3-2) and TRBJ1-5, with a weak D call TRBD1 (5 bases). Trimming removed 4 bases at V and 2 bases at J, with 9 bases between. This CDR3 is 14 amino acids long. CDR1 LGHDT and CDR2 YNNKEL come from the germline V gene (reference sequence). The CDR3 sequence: CASSPGGGNQPQHF. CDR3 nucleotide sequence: TGTGCCAGCAGCCCCGGGGGAGGCAATCAGCCCCAGCATTTT.

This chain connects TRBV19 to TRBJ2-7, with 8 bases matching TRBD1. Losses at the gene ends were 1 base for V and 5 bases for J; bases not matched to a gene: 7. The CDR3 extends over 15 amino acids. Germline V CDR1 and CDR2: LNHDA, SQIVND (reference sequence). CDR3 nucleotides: TGTGCCAGTAGTATAGCGGTCAGGGGGCGGAACGAGCAGTACTTC. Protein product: CASSIAVRGRNEQYF.

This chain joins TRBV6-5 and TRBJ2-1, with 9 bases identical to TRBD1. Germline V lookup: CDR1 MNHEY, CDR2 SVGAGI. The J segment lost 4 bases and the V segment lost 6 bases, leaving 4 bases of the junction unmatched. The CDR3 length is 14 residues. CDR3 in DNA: TGTGCCAGCAGGACAGGGACAGGGTACAATGAGCAGTTCTTC. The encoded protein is CASRTGTGYNEQFF.

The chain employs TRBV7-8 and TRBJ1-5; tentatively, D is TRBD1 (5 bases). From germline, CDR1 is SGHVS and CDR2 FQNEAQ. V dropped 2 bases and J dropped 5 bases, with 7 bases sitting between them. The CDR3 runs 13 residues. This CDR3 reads CASSLSGDQPQHF. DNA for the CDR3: TGTGCCAGCAGCTTATCGGGGGATCAGCCCCAGCATTTT.

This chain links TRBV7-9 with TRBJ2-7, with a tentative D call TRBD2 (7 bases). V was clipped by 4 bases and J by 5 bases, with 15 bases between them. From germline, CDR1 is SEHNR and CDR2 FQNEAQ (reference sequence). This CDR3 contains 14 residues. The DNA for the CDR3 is TGTGCCAGCAGCTCCCAAGGGGGGGATAACGAGCAGTACTTC. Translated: CASSSQGGDNEQYF.

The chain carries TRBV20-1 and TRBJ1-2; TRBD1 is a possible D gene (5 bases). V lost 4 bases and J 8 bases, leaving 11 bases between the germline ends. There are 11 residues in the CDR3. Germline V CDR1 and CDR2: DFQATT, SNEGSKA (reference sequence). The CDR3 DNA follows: TGCAGTGCTACCCAAGGGGTGGGCTACACCTTC. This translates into CSATQGVGYTF.

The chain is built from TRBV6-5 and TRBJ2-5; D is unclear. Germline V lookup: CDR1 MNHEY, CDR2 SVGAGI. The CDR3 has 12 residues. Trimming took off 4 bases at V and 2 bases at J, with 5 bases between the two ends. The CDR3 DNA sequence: TGTGCCAGCAGTTCGACACAAGAGACCCAGTACTTC. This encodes CASSSTQETQYF.

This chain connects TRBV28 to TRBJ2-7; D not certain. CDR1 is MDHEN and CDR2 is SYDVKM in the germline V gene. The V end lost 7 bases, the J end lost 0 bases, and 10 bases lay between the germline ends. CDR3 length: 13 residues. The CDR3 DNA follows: TGTGCCAGCACTAACGGGTACTCCTACGAGCAGTACTTC. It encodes CASTNGYSYEQYF.

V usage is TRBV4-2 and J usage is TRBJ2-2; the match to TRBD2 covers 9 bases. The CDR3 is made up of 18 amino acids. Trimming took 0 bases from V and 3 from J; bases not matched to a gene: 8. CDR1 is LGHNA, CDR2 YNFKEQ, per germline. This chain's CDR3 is CASSQEVPSGGYTGELFF. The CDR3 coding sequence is TGTGCCAGCAGCCAAGAGGTCCCCAGCGGGGGGTACACCGGGGAGCTGTTTTTT.

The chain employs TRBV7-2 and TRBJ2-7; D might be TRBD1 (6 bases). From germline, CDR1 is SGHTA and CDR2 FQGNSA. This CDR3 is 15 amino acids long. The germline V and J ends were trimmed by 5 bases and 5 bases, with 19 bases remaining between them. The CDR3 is CASSHLSPRGHEQYF. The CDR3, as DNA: TGTGCCAGCAGCCACCTTAGTCCCAGGGGACACGAGCAGTACTTC.

CDR3 nucleotides: TGTGCCTGGAACAACAGGGATAATCAGCCCCAGCATTTT. Its translation: CAWNNRDNQPQHF. The V and J genes are TRBV30 and TRBJ1-5; maybe TRBD1 (6 bases). V dropped 4 bases and J dropped 4 bases, with 11 bases sitting between them. CDR1 and CDR2 (germline): GTSNPN, SVGIG (reference sequence). This CDR3 comprises 13 residues.

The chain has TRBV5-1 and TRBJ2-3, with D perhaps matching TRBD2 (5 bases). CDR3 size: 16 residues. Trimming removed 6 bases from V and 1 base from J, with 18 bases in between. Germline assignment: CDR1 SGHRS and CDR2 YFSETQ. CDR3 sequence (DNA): TGCGCCAGCATTCCTGGAGGCGGGCGGGGCACAGATACGCAGTATTTT. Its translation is CASIPGGGRGTDTQYF.

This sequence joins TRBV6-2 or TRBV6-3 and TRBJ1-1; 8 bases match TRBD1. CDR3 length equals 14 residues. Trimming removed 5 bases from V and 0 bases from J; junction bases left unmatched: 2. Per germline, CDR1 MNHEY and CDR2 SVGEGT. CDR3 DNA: TGTGCCAGCAGTGACAGGGGAATGAACACTGAAGCTTTCTTT. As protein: CASSDRGMNTEAFF.

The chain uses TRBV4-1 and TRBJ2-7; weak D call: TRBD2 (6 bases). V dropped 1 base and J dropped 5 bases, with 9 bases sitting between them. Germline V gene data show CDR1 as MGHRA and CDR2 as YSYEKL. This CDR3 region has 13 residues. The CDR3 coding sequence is TGCGCCAGCAGCCAAGGGGAGGAAGACGAGCAGTACTTC. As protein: CASSQGEEDEQYF.

CDR3 residues: CASMTGNTGELFF. CDR3 coding DNA: TGTGCCAGCATGACAGGGAACACCGGGGAGCTGTTTTTT. V gene TRBV27 combines with J gene TRBJ2-2; possible D gene TRBD1, 6 bases. V lost 7 bases and J lost 1, with 7 bases in between. Germline V CDR1 and CDR2: MNHEY, SMNVEV (reference sequence). The CDR3 extends over 13 amino acids.

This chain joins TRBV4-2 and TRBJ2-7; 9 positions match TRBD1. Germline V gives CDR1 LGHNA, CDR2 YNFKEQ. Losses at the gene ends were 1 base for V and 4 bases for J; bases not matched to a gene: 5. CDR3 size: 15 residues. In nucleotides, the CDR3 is TGTGCCAGCAGCCAAGGGACAGGGGATGATTACGAGCAGTACTTC. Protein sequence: CASSQGTGDDYEQYF.

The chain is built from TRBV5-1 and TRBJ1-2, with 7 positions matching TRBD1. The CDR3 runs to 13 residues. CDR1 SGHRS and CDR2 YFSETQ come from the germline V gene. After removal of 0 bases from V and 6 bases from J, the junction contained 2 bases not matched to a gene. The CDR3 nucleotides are TGCGCCAGCAGCTTGGCACAGGGGCATGGCTACACCTTC. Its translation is CASSLAQGHGYTF.

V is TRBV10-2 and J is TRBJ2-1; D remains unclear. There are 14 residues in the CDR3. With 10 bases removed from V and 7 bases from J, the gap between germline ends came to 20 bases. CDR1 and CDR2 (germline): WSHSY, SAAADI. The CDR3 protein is CATKPSGSRNEQFF. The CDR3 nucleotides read TGCGCCACCAAACCTTCGGGTTCAAGGAATGAGCAGTTCTTC.

For the CDR3, the DNA is TGTGCCAGCAGCCAACAGTGGGACAGGGGTCGATCTGAGCAGTTCTTC. Translating gives CASSQQWDRGRSEQFF. The chain couples TRBV14 to TRBJ2-1; 10 bases line up with TRBD1. The germline CDR1 and CDR2 sequences are SGHDN and FVKESK. This CDR3 comprises 16 residues. With 2 bases clipped from V and 9 bases from J, the junction kept 10 bases outside the gene matches.

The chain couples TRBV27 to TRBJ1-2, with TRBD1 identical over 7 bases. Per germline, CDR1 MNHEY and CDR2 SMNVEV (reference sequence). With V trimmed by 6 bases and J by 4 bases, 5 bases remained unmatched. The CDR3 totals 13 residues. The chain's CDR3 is CASRETGAYGYTF. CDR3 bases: TGTGCCAGCAGAGAAACAGGGGCCTATGGCTACACCTTC.

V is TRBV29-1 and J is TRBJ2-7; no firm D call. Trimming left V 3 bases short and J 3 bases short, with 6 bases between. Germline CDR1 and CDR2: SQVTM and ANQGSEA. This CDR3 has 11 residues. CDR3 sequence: CSVEGNYEQYF. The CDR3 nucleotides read TGCAGCGTTGAGGGCAACTACGAGCAGTACTTC.

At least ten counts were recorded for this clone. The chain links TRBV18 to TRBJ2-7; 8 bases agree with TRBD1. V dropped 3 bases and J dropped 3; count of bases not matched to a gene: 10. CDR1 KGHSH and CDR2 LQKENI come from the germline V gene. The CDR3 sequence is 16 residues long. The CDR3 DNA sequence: TGTGCCAGCTCACCTACCCCGGGACAGGCTTACTACGAGCAGTACTTC. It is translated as CASSPTPGQAYYEQYF.

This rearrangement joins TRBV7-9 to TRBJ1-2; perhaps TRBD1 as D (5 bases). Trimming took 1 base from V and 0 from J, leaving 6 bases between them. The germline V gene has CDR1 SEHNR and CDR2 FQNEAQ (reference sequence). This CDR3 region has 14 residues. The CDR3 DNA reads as TGTGCCAGCAGCTTAGTAGGGGCTAACTATGGCTACACCTTC. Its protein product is CASSLVGANYGYTF.

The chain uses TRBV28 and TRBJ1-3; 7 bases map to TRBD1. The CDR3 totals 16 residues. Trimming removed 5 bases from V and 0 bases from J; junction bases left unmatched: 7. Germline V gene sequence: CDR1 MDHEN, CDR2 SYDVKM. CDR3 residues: CASSPPGQSSGNTIYF. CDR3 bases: TGTGCCAGCAGTCCTCCGGGACAGAGCTCTGGAAACACCATATATTTT. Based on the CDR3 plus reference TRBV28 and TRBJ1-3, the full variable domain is DVKVTQSSRYLVKRTGEKVFLECVQDMDHENMFWYRQDPGLGLRLIYFSYDVKMKEKGDIPEGYSVSREKKERFSLILESASTNQTSMYLCASSPPGQSSGNTIYFGEGSWLTVV.

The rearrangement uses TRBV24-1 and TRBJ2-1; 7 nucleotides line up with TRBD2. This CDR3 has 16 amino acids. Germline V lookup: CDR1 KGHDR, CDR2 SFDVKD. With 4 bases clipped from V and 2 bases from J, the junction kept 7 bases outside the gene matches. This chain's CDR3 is CATSDPLAEAYNEQFF. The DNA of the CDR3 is TGTGCCACCAGTGACCCTCTAGCGGAGGCCTACAATGAGCAGTTCTTC.

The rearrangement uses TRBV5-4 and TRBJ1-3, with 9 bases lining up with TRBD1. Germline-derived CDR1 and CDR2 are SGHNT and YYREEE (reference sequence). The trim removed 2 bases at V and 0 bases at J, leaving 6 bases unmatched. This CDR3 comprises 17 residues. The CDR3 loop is CASSFPTGGGSGNTIYF. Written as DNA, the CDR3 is TGTGCCAGCAGCTTCCCGACAGGGGGAGGCTCTGGAAACACCATATATTTT.